This T cell receptor (beta chain) was observed in a study of blood T cell repertoires in COVID-19. TCRdb's copy holds only in-frame clones and misses some; the assay was immunoSEQ multiplex PCR. The table records under 250,000 clones, roughly 80% of them present only once. The sample holds a few counts of this clone. This CDR3 contains 16 residues. J was trimmed by 4 bases and V by 3 bases; bases with no gene match: 10. CDR1 and CDR2 from the germline V gene are KGHDR and SFDVKD. Participants' reported clinical history set cohort assignment. The V gene is TRBV24-1, the J gene TRBJ1-2; 7 bases align to TRBD1. Sample: PBMCs or T cells enriched from blood (not recorded which). The clonotype was recovered from a middle-aged woman who had been exposed to COVID-19. CDR3 amino acids: CATSDPGTEGPYGYTF. Here the CDR3 DNA reads TGTGCCACCAGTGATCCTGGGACAGAAGGACCCTATGGCTACACCTTC.